This T cell receptor (beta chain) is from a study of T cells in Graves' hyperthyroidism and ophthalmopathy. Absence of ophthalmopathy progression within 18 months defined stable Graves' hyperthyroidism. Germline CDR1 LGHDT, CDR2 YNNKEL (reference sequence). Trimming took off 3 bases at V and 4 bases at J, with 13 bases between the two ends. CDR3 length: 15 amino acids. This clonotype has ten or more counts. TCR beta CDR3 regions were amplified from RNA transcripts. The HTBI primer set was used in a first-round RT-PCR of the TCR CDR3. TCRdb re-analysed the multiplex PCR reads in MiXCR, keeping a single row per CDR3 protein. The sample lists about 320,000 distinct CDR3 sequences, roughly 17% seen once, with 33% in the top ten.

The sequenced sample consisted of blood. The chain carries TRBV3-1 and TRBJ1-3, with a possible D match to TRBD1 (5 bases). This TCR came from a man aged 25 to 40 with Graves' hyperthyroidism. CDR3 in DNA: TGTGCCAGCAGCCAGGGGACCAACACCGGAAACACCATATATTTT. This gives the protein CASSQGTNTGNTIYF.